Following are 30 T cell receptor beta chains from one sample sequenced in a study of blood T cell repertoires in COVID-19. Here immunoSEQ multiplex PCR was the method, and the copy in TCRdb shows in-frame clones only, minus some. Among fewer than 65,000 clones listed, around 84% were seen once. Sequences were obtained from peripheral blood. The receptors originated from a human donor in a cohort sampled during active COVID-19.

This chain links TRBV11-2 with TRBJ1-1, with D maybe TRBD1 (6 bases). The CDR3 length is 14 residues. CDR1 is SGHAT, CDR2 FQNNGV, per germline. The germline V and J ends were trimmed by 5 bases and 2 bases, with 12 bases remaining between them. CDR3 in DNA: TGTGCCAGCAGCGGACAGACTCTAAACACTGAAGCTTTCTTT. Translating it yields CASSGQTLNTEAFF.

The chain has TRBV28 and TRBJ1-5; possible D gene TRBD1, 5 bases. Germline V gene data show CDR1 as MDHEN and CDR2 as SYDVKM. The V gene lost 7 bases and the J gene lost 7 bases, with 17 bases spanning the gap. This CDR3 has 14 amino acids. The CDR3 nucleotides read TGTGCCAGCACCCAGACGGGGGTCCCCCAGCCCCAGCATTTT. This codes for CASTQTGVPQPQHF.

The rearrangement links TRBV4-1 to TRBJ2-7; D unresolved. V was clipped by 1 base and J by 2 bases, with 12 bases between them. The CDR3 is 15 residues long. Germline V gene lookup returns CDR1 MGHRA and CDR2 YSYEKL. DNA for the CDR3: TGCGCCAGCAGCCAAGGTTGGTCAGTTGCCTACGAGCAGTACTTC. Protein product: CASSQGWSVAYEQYF.

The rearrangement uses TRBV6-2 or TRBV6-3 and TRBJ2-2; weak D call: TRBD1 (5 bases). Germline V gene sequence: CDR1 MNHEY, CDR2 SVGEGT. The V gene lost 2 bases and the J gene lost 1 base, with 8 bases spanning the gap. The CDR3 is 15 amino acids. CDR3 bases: TGTGCCAGCAGTTACGCCAGGGTGAACACCGGGGAGCTGTTTTTT. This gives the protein CASSYARVNTGELFF.

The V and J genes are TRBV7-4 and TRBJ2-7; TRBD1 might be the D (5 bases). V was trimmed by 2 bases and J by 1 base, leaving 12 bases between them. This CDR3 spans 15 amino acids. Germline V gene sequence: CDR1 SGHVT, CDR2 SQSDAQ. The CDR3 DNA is TGTGCCAGCAGCTTAATAAACAGGCCTTCCTACGAGCAGTACTTC. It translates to CASSLINRPSYEQYF.

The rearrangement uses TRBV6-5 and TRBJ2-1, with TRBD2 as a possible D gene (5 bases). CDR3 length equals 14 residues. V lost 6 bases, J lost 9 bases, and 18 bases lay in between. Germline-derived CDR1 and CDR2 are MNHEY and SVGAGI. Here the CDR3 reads CASRPSYAFAEQFF. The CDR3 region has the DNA TGTGCCAGCAGACCTAGCTATGCTTTTGCTGAGCAGTTCTTC.

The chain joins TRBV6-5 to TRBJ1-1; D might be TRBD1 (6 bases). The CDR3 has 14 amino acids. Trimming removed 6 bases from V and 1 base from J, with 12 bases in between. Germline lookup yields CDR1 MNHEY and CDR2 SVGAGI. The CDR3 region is CASRPGQSNTEAFF. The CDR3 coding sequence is TGTGCCAGCAGACCGGGACAATCGAACACTGAAGCTTTCTTT.

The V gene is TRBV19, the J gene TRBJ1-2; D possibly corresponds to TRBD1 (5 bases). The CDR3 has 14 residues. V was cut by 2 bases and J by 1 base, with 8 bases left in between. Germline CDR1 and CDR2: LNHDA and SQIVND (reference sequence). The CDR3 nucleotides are TGTGCCAGTAGTATACGGGGGAGTAACTATGGCTACACCTTC. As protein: CASSIRGSNYGYTF.

DNA of the CDR3: TGTGCCAGCAGCTTCGGGGACAGGGGGACTGAAGCTTTCTTT. The encoded protein is CASSFGDRGTEAFF. This sequence joins TRBV7-9 and TRBJ1-1, with 11 bases identical to TRBD1. Germline V gives CDR1 SEHNR, CDR2 FQNEAQ (reference sequence). V lost 3 bases to trimming and J lost 5 bases; unmatched junction nucleotides: 2. The CDR3 spans 14 residues.

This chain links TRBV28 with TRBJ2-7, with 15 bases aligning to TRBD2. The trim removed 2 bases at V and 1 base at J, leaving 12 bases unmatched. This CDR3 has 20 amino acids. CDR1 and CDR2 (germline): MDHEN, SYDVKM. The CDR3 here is CASSLTSPRTSGRVSYEQYF. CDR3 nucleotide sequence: TGTGCCAGCAGTTTAACCTCTCCTAGGACTAGCGGGAGGGTGTCCTACGAGCAGTACTTC.

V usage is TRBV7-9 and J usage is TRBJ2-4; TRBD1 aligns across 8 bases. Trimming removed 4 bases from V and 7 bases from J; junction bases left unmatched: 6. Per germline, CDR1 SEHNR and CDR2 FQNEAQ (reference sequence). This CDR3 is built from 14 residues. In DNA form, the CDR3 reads TGTGCCAGCAGCTCCCCGGACAGGGTGAACATTCAGTACTTC. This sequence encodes CASSSPDRVNIQYF. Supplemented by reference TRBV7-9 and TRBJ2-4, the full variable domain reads DTGVSQNPRHKITKRGQNVTFRCDPISEHNRLYWYRQTLGQGPEFLTYFQNEAQLEKSRLLSDRFSAERPKGSFSTLEIQRTEQGDSAMYLCASSSPDRVNIQYFGAGTRLSVL.

The CDR3 sequence is CASSSSGGQNNEQFF. The CDR3 coding sequence is TGTGCCAGCAGCTCGAGCGGGGGCCAAAACAATGAGCAGTTCTTC. The V and J genes are TRBV7-2 and TRBJ2-1; 8 nucleotides align to TRBD2. The CDR3 runs 15 residues. From germline, CDR1 is SGHTA and CDR2 FQGNSA. Trimming cost V 4 bases and J 5 bases; bases outside gene matches: 7.

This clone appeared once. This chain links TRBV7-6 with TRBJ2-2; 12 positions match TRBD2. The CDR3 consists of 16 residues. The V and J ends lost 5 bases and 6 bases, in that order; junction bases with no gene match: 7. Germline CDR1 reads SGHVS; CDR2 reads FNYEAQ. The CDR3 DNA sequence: TGTGCCAGCAGCCCCCCCAGACTAGCGGGGGCCGGGGAGCTGTTTTTT. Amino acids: CASSPPRLAGAGELFF.

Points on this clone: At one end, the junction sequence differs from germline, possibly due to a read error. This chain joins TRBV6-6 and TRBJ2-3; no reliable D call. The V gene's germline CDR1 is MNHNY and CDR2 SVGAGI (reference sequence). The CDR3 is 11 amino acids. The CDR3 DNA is TGTACCAGCCTAAAGACAGATACGCAGTATTTT. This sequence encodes CTSLKTDTQYF.

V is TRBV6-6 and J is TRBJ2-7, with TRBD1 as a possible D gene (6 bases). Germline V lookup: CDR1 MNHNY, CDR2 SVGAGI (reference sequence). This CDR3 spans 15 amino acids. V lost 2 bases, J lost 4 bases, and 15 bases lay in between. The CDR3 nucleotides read TGTGCCAGCAGTTACCGCACCACAGGGAAATACGAGCAGTACTTC. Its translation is CASSYRTTGKYEQYF.

CDR3 bases: TGTGCCAGCAGCTCAGGGTTTTTTTCGGACACTGAAGCTTTCTTT. The encoded protein is CASSSGFFSDTEAFF. V gene TRBV3-1 (or the pseudogene TRBV3-2) combines with J gene TRBJ1-1; tentatively, D is TRBD1 (5 bases). Germline CDR1 and CDR2: LGHDT and YNNKEL (reference sequence). Deletions cut 5 bases from V and 3 bases from J, with 16 bases between. CDR3 length: 15 residues.

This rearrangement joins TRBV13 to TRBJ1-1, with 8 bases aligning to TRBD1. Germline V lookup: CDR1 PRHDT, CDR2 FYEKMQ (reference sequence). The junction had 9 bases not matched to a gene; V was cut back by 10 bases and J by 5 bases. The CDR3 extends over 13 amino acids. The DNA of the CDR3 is TGTGCCACCGGGCAGGGGGCGCGGACTGAAGCTTTCTTT. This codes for CATGQGARTEAFF. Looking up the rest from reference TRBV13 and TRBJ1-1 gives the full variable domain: AAGVIQSPRHLIKEKRETATLKCYPIPRHDTVYWYQQGPGQDPQFLISFYEKMQSDKGSIPDRFSAQQFSDYHSELNMSSLELGDSALYFCATGQGARTEAFFGQGTRLTVV.

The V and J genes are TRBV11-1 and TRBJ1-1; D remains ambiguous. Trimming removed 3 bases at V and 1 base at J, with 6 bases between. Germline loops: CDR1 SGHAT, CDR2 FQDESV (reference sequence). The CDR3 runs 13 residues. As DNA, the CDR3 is TGTGCCAGCAGCTTGAACAGGAACACTGAAGCTTTCTTT. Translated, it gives CASSLNRNTEAFF. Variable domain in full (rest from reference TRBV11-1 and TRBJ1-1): EAEVAQSPRYKITEKSQAVAFWCDPISGHATLYWYRQILGQGPELLVQFQDESVVDDSQLPKDRFSAERLKGVDSTLKIQPAELGDSAMYLCASSLNRNTEAFFGQGTRLTVV.

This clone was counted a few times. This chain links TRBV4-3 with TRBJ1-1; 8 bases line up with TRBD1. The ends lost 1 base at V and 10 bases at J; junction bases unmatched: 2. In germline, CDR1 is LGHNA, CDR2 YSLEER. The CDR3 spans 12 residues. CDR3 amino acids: CASSQAGGRAFF. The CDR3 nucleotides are TGCGCCAGCAGCCAAGCAGGGGGCCGAGCTTTCTTT.

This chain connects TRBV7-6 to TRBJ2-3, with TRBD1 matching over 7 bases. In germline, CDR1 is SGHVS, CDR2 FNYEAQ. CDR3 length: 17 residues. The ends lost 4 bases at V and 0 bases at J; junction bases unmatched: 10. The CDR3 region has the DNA TGTGCCAGCAGCTCTAATGTGAGGGGGCTTAGCACAGATACGCAGTATTTT. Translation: CASSSNVRGLSTDTQYF. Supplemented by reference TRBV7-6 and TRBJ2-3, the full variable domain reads GAGVSQSPRYKVTKRGQDVALRCDPISGHVSLYWYRQALGQGPEFLTYFNYEAQQDKSGLPNDRFSAERPEGSISTLTIQRTEQRDSAMYRCASSSNVRGLSTDTQYFGPGTRLTVL.

The CDR3 DNA reads as TGTGCCAGCAGTTTAAGCCAAGGACAGGAGCAGTACTTC. It specifies CASSLSQGQEQYF. V is TRBV28 and J is TRBJ2-7; possible D gene TRBD1, 6 bases. Germline V gene lookup returns CDR1 MDHEN and CDR2 SYDVKM. CDR3 size: 13 residues. V shed 2 bases and J shed 7 bases, with 12 bases lying between them. Drawing the rest from reference TRBV28 and TRBJ2-7, the complete variable domain is DVKVTQSSRYLVKRTGEKVFLECVQDMDHENMFWYRQDPGLGLRLIYFSYDVKMKEKGDIPEGYSVSREKKERFSLILESASTNQTSMYLCASSLSQGQEQYFGPGTRLTVT.

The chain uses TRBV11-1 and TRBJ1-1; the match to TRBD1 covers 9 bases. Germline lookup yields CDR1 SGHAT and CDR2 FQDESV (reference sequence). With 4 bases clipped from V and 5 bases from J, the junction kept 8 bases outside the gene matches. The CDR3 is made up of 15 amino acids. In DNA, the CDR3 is TGTGCCAGCAGCTCCAAGGACAGGGGTACTACTGAAGCTTTCTTT. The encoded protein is CASSSKDRGTTEAFF.

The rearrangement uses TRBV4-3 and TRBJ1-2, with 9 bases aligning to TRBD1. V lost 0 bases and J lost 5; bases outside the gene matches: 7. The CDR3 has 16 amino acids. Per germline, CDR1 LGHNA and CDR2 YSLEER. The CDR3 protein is CASSQDARGTGYGYTF. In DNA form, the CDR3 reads TGCGCCAGCAGCCAAGATGCCCGGGGGACAGGGTATGGCTACACCTTC.

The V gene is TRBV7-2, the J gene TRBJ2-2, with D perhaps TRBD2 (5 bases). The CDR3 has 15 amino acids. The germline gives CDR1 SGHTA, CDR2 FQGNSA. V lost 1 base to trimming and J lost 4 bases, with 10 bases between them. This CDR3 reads CASSLVGDRTGELFF. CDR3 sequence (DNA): TGTGCCAGCAGCTTAGTCGGGGATCGCACCGGGGAGCTGTTTTTT.

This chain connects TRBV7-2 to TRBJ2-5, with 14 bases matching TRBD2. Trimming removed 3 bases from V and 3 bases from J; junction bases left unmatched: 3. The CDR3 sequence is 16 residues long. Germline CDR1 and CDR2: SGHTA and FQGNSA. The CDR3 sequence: CASSFWTSGGKETQYF. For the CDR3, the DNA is TGTGCCAGCAGCTTTTGGACTAGCGGGGGGAAAGAGACCCAGTACTTC.

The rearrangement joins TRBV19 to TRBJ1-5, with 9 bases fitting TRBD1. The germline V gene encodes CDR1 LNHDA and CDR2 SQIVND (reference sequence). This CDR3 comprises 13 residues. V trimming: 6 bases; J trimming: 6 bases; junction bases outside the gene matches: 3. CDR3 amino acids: CASRGTGLQPQHF. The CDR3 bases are TGTGCCAGTAGGGGGACAGGGCTTCAGCCCCAGCATTTT.

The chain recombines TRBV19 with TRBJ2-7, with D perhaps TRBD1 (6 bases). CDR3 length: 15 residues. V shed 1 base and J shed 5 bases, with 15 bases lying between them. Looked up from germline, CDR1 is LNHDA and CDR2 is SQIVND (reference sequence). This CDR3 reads CASSIASGQTNEQYF. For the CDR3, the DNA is TGTGCCAGTAGTATAGCGAGCGGACAGACCAACGAGCAGTACTTC. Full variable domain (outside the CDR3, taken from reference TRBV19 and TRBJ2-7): DGGITQSPKYLFRKEGQNVTLSCEQNLNHDAMYWYRQDPGQGLRLIYYSQIVNDFQKGDIAEGYSVSREKKESFPLTVTSAQKNPTAFYLCASSIASGQTNEQYFGPGTRLTVT.

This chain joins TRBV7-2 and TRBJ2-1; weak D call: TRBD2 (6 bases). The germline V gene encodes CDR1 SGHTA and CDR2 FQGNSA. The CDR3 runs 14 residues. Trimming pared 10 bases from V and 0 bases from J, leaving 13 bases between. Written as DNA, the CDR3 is TGTGCCACTAATCGGGGGAGCTCCTACAATGAGCAGTTCTTC. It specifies CATNRGSSYNEQFF.

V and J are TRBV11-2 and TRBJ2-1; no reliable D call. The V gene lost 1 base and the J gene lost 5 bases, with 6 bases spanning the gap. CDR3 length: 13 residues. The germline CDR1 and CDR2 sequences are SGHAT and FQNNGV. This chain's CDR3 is CASSLVSHNEQFF. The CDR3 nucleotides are TGTGCCAGCAGCTTAGTCAGTCACAATGAGCAGTTCTTC.

The CDR3 DNA sequence: TGTGCCAGCAGTGGGCGACAGGGGTCTGGTTCTGGCACTGAAGCTTTCTTT. It yields the protein CASSGRQGSGSGTEAFF. The chain carries TRBV25-1 and TRBJ1-1; 8 bases are a match to TRBD1. CDR3 length: 17 residues. The V segment lost 4 bases and the J segment 4 bases; nucleotides outside the gene matches: 14. Germline CDR1 and CDR2: MGHDK and SYGVNS.